The 6 T cell receptor beta chains given below trace back to one sample, sequenced in a study of T cells in women clearing cervical HPV infection listed by TCRdb under 2018. Library preparation was by the immunoSEQ multiplex PCR assay. In TCRdb, the immuneACCESS table is reduced to in-frame sequences with V and J assigned. These tables do not hold every clone; where another copy was compared, an unresolved V gene accounts for under half, and the others remain unexplained. This sample's table contains 40,000 to 60,000 clones. The ten largest clones capture 0.8% to 1% of the sample. Sequenced material: blood buffy coat. These receptors were obtained from a woman between 18 and 75 years old with a cervical HPV16 infection that either progressed to CIN3+ or cleared (not recorded which).

Notes on this clone: The sequence runs out 3 residues before the end of the CDR3; the remainder is reconstructed from the germline J gene. This chain joins TRBV7-9 and TRBJ1-2; a weak D match, TRBD1 (5 bases). CDR1 and CDR2 from the germline V gene are SEHNR and FQNEAQ (reference sequence). CDR3 length: 13 residues. The V gene lost 2 bases and the J gene lost 4 bases, with 8 bases spanning the gap. The sequenced part of the CDR3 DNA is TGTGCCAGCAGCTTATCAGGGCGCTATGGC. Translation: CASSLSGRYG. The full-length CDR3 reads as CASSLSGRYGYTF.

On this clone itself: The read ends 3 residues shy of where the CDR3 ends; the end is completed using the germline J gene. The rearrangement joins TRBV18 to TRBJ1-2; TRBD1 might be the D (6 bases). The CDR3 totals 17 residues. Germline V lookup: CDR1 KGHSH, CDR2 LQKENI. This CDR3 is CASSPLAGATSTDTYTF. Partial CDR3 DNA: TGTGCCAGCTCACCACTAGCGGGGGCCACTAGCACAGATACC. Drawing the rest from reference TRBV18 and TRBJ1-2, the complete variable domain is NAGVMQNPRHLVRRRGQEARLRCSPMKGHSHVYWYRQLPEEGLKFMVYLQKENIIDESGMPKERFSAEFPKEGPSILRIQQVVRGDSAAYFCASSPLAGATSTDTYTFGSGTRLTVV.

Concerning this clone itself: The read is 3 residues too short to cover the CDR3 end, so that end is filled in from the germline J gene. The V and J genes are TRBV5-1 and TRBJ1-4, with 7 bases fitting TRBD1. The CDR3 contains 18 residues. CDR1 is SGHRS, CDR2 YFSETQ, per germline. V shed 4 bases and J 0 bases; nucleotides not matched to a gene: 12. This chain's CDR3 is CASSPRGGVGATNEKLFF. Partial CDR3 DNA: TGCGCCAGCAGCCCCAGAGGGGGCGTAGGAGCAACTAATGAAAAA.

Points on this clone: The DNA ends 3 residues before the CDR3 does, and the rest of the CDR3 is filled in from the germline J gene. The V and J genes are TRBV5-1 and TRBJ1-2; D may be TRBD1 (6 bases). This CDR3 contains 20 residues. Germline V CDR1 and CDR2: SGHRS, YFSETQ. Partial CDR3 DNA: TGCGCCAGCAGCTTGGGAATTGTGGTGACTAGCGGGGGGCTACAAGAGACC. Its translation is CASSLGIVVTSGGLQET. The entire CDR3 is CASSLGIVVTSGGLQETYTF.

Regarding this clone: The CDR3 end lies 3 residues beyond the end of the read and is filled in from the germline J gene. J is TRBJ2-3 and V is TRBV29-1, with a weak D call TRBD1 (5 bases). V lost 1 base and J lost 4, with 9 bases in between. Germline V gives CDR1 SQVTM, CDR2 ANQGSEA. The CDR3 has 13 residues. The DNA read from the CDR3 is TGCAGCGTTGAAGTGCAGGGCGCAGATACG. It is translated as CSVEVQGADT. The whole CDR3 sequence reads CSVEVQGADTQYF.

Note on this clone: The CDR3 end lies 3 residues beyond the end of the read and is filled in from the germline J gene. The J gene is TRBJ1-4, the V gene TRBV18; D not certain. Trimming left V 6 bases short and J 4 bases short, with 9 bases between. Germline V gene lookup returns CDR1 KGHSH and CDR2 LQKENI. This CDR3 is built from 13 residues. The DNA read from the CDR3 is TGTGCCAGCTCGCGCAATGATAATGAAAAA. Protein: CASSRNDNEK. The full CDR3 protein reads CASSRNDNEKLFF.